Below, 30 T cell receptor beta chains from the same sample are listed, as sequenced in a study of beta chain features in type 1 diabetes. TCRB transcripts that were expressed got sequenced, as all of the isolated RNA had been reverse transcribed. Sequencing used immunoSEQ multiplex PCR; TCRdb keeps in-frame clones, though not all of them. The table records nearly 350,000 clones, around 7.6% of them present only once. Material: central memory CD4+ T cells from blood. Every receptor here comes from a woman aged 18-30 years in good health.

The rearrangement joins TRBV7-2 to TRBJ2-3, with 7 positions matching TRBD2. The V segment lost 5 bases and the J segment 6 bases; nucleotides outside the gene matches: 17. CDR1 and CDR2 from the germline V gene are SGHTA and FQGNSA. The CDR3 sequence is 17 residues long. CDR3 sequence reads: CASSQVGAGPVKDTQYF. Here the CDR3 DNA reads TGTGCCAGCAGCCAAGTTGGAGCGGGACCCGTCAAGGATACGCAGTATTTT. Drawing the rest from reference TRBV7-2 and TRBJ2-3, the complete variable domain is GAGVSQSPSNKVTEKGKDVELRCDPISGHTALYWYRQSLGQGLEFLIYFQGNSAPDKSGLPSDRFSAERTGGSVSTLTIQRTQQEDSAVYLCASSQVGAGPVKDTQYFGPGTRLTVL.

This clone was counted at least ten times. The rearrangement joins TRBV2 to TRBJ2-1; D is ambiguous. Germline V gene sequence: CDR1 SNHLY, CDR2 FYNNEI. The CDR3 runs to 13 residues. Trimming removed 3 bases from V and 4 bases from J, with 7 bases in between. DNA of the CDR3: TGTGCCAGCAGTGAGATAGAATACAATGAGCAGTTCTTC. Translating it yields CASSEIEYNEQFF.

The chain couples TRBV11-1 to TRBJ2-4, with D uncertain. Germline assignment: CDR1 SGHAT and CDR2 FQDESV (reference sequence). V lost 0 bases and J lost 6, with 9 bases in between. This CDR3 contains 14 residues. The DNA for the CDR3 is TGTGCCAGCAGCTTAGCCCCTTCGGGAAACATTCAGTACTTC. Residues: CASSLAPSGNIQYF.

With respect to this clone: This sample includes further DNA sequences coding for the same CDR3. The rearrangement links TRBV4-2 to TRBJ1-3, with D possibly TRBD1 on 5 matching bases. Trimming removed 3 bases from V and 5 bases from J, with 5 bases in between. CDR1 is LGHNA, CDR2 YNFKEQ, per germline. The CDR3 is made up of 12 amino acids. DNA of the CDR3: TGTGCCAGCAGCCAGGACAGAAACACCATATATTTT. The encoded protein is CASSQDRNTIYF.

This clone was seen a few times. The V gene is TRBV28, the J gene TRBJ2-7; TRBD2 is a possible D gene (6 bases). Per the germline V gene, CDR1 is MDHEN and CDR2 is SYDVKM. The V end was cut by 3 bases, the J end by 2 bases, with 17 bases between. This CDR3 has 16 amino acids. Here the CDR3 reads CASSLLSDYQTYEQYF. The CDR3 DNA is TGTGCCAGCAGTTTGCTCTCGGACTACCAAACCTACGAGCAGTACTTC.

This clone has only a few counts. This chain joins TRBV10-3 and TRBJ2-3, with 7 bases that match TRBD2. The length of the CDR3 is 13 residues. V was clipped by 8 bases and J by 4 bases; unmatched bases: 6. CDR1 is ENHRY, CDR2 SYGVKD, per germline. The CDR3 protein is CAIGGLTADTQYF. The CDR3, as DNA: TGTGCCATCGGGGGACTAACCGCAGATACGCAGTATTTT.

The chain is built from TRBV6-1 and TRBJ1-2; D is possibly TRBD1 (5 bases). This CDR3 comprises 15 residues. The germline CDR1 and CDR2 sequences are MNHNS and SASEGT. The V gene lost 4 bases and the J gene lost 4 bases, with 16 bases spanning the gap. As DNA, the CDR3 is TGTGCCAGCAGTGTATCCGGGACCTCCGTCTATGGCTACACCTTC. It translates to CASSVSGTSVYGYTF.

This chain joins TRBV28 and TRBJ1-4, with D possibly being TRBD1 (5 bases). Trimming stripped 6 bases from V and 8 bases from J, with 13 bases between. This CDR3 has 13 residues. Germline CDR1 MDHEN, CDR2 SYDVKM. This CDR3 reads CASRRGFTEKLFF. As DNA, the CDR3 is TGTGCCAGCAGAAGGGGATTTACGGAAAAACTGTTTTTT.

This sequence joins TRBV11-2 and TRBJ1-2; D remains ambiguous. Germline lookup yields CDR1 SGHAT and CDR2 FQNNGV. The CDR3 loop spans 12 amino acids. With 4 bases removed from V and 8 bases from J, the gap between germline ends came to 11 bases. CDR3 residues: CASSYGIQGYTF. DNA for the CDR3: TGTGCCAGCAGCTATGGGATCCAGGGCTACACCTTC. The variable domain in full, with the rest retrieved from reference TRBV11-2 and TRBJ1-2, is EAGVAQSPRYKIIEKRQSVAFWCNPISGHATLYWYQQILGQGPKLLIQFQNNGVVDDSQLPKDRFSAERLKGVDSTLKIQPAKLEDSAVYLCASSYGIQGYTFGSGTRLTVV.

This chain joins TRBV7-9 and TRBJ2-7; no clear D. The V gene's germline CDR1 is SEHNR and CDR2 FQNEAQ (reference sequence). The CDR3 totals 13 residues. The V end lost 0 bases, the J end lost 6 bases, and 9 bases lay between the germline ends. The CDR3 DNA reads as TGTGCCAGCAGCTTAGCGGAAGGGCGCGAGCAGTACTTC. Its protein is CASSLAEGREQYF.

This rearrangement joins TRBV28 to TRBJ1-5; tentative D call: TRBD1 (5 bases). This CDR3 is built from 16 residues. Trimming took 6 bases from V and 5 from J, leaving 20 bases between them. Germline CDR1 is MDHEN and CDR2 is SYDVKM. The CDR3 region is CASSSLDNQYDQPQHF. CDR3 DNA: TGTGCCAGCAGCAGCTTGGACAACCAGTACGATCAGCCCCAGCATTTT.

CDR3 amino acids: CASSLVLVPQYF. The CDR3 nucleotides read TGTGCCAGCAGCTTAGTATTAGTTCCGCAGTATTTT. The V and J genes are TRBV7-9 and TRBJ2-3; D unclear. V was cut by 1 base and J by 10 bases, with 9 bases left in between. The CDR3 is 12 amino acids. In germline, CDR1 is SEHNR, CDR2 FQNEAQ (reference sequence).

The table lists this clone with many counts. The chain links TRBV6-6 to TRBJ2-2, with TRBD2 identical over 9 bases. J gave up 7 bases and V 2 bases, and 5 bases lay outside the gene matches. This CDR3 region has 15 residues. Germline lookup yields CDR1 MNHNY and CDR2 SVGAGI (reference sequence). CDR3 in amino acids: CASSYLREGSGELFF. The CDR3 bases are TGTGCCAGCAGTTACCTGCGGGAGGGCAGCGGGGAGCTGTTTTTT.

There are a few counts of this clone. V and J are TRBV5-5 and TRBJ2-3; tentatively, D is TRBD1 (5 bases). This CDR3 region has 16 residues. Germline V lookup: CDR1 SGHKS, CDR2 YYEKEE (reference sequence). Trimming shortened V by 7 bases and J by 3 bases, and 21 bases separated the two germline ends. The CDR3 DNA sequence: TGTGCCAGCGGAGTCAGGCAGGGTCTCGGTACAGATACGCAGTATTTT. Translation gives CASGVRQGLGTDTQYF.

The V and J genes are TRBV7-2 and TRBJ2-5; the match to TRBD1 covers 9 bases. Gene TRBJ2-7 matches the end of the DNA better, so the J call may be wrong. Germline V lookup: CDR1 SGHTA, CDR2 FQGNSA. This CDR3 has 14 residues. The CDR3 loop reads CASTRRQGAYEQYF. The DNA of the CDR3 is TGTGCCAGCACAAGACGACAGGGGGCCTACGAGCAGTACTTC.

This rearrangement joins TRBV7-2 to TRBJ2-7; TRBD2 aligns across 8 bases. This CDR3 has 13 residues. CDR1 is SGHTA and CDR2 is FQGNSA in the germline V gene. J gave up 5 bases and V 7 bases, and 7 bases lay outside the gene matches. In DNA form, the CDR3 reads TGTGCCAGCACCCTTAGGCGGGAGGACGAGCAGTACTTC. Its protein is CASTLRREDEQYF.

The rearrangement joins TRBV2 to TRBJ2-7; a weak D match, TRBD2 (6 bases). Trimming removed 6 bases from V and 4 bases from J, with 19 bases in between. CDR1 SNHLY and CDR2 FYNNEI come from the germline V gene. The CDR3 sequence is 15 residues long. CDR3 loop: CASRGSGTERYEQYF. The CDR3 DNA follows: TGTGCCAGCAGGGGATCAGGGACTGAACGGTACGAGCAGTACTTC.

The chain couples TRBV5-1 to TRBJ2-1; tentatively, D is TRBD1 or TRBD2 (5 bases each). Germline V CDR1 and CDR2: SGHRS, YFSETQ. The CDR3 totals 15 residues. Trimming stripped 0 bases from V and 4 bases from J, with 11 bases between. CDR3 sequence: CASSLAGPAYNEQFF. CDR3 sequence (DNA): TGCGCCAGCAGCTTGGCGGGACCGGCATACAATGAGCAGTTCTTC.

This chain joins TRBV11-2 and TRBJ1-1; 8 bases line up with TRBD1. The V gene end was trimmed by 5 bases and the J gene end by 4 bases; junction bases not matched to a gene: 15. Per the germline V gene, CDR1 is SGHAT and CDR2 is FQNNGV. The CDR3 loop spans 17 amino acids. CDR3 residues: CASSLTWTGRGSTEAFF. The CDR3 DNA sequence: TGTGCCAGCAGCCTCACTTGGACAGGGCGTGGTAGCACTGAAGCTTTCTTT.

This clone was seen a handful of times. This rearrangement joins TRBV10-3 to TRBJ2-7; 10 bases are shared with TRBD1. The CDR3 runs to 15 residues. With V trimmed by 4 bases and J by 2 bases, 5 bases remained unmatched. Germline V gene sequence: CDR1 ENHRY, CDR2 SYGVKD. In nucleotides, the CDR3 is TGTGCCATCAGTGCCCGAGGACAGGGGGCCTACGAGCAGTACTTC. This codes for CAISARGQGAYEQYF.

This sequence joins TRBV28 and TRBJ2-1, with 8 nucleotides matching TRBD2. This CDR3 has 17 amino acids. CDR1 is MDHEN and CDR2 is SYDVKM in the germline V gene. V gave up 2 bases and J gave up 0 bases; unmatched junction bases: 6. This chain's CDR3 is CASSLVLSGDSYNEQFF. CDR3 coding DNA: TGTGCCAGCAGTTTAGTTCTTAGCGGGGACTCCTACAATGAGCAGTTCTTC.

The V and J genes are TRBV29-1 and TRBJ1-2, with TRBD1 identical over 7 bases. Germline values: CDR1 SQVTM, CDR2 ANQGSEA. Trimming at V came to 4 bases and at J to 0 bases, leaving 14 bases not matched to a gene. This CDR3 comprises 17 residues. CDR3 region: CSVANAGQRKANYGYTF. In DNA form, the CDR3 reads TGCAGCGTTGCCAACGCGGGACAGCGAAAAGCTAACTATGGCTACACCTTC.

The sample holds a few counts of this clone. The chain employs TRBV5-4 and TRBJ2-3, with a tentative D call TRBD1 (6 bases). V was clipped by 2 bases and J by 6 bases, with 13 bases between them. Germline lookup yields CDR1 SGHNT and CDR2 YYREEE (reference sequence). CDR3 length: 14 amino acids. The CDR3 sequence is CASSFMGAYDTQYF. The CDR3 DNA follows: TGTGCCAGCAGCTTTATGGGGGCATATGATACGCAGTATTTT.

This chain uses TRBV6-5 with TRBJ2-7; D gene unclear. CDR3 length equals 14 residues. V was pared by 2 bases and J by 4 bases, with 12 bases between. Germline CDR1 is MNHEY and CDR2 is SVGAGI. The CDR3 sequence: CASSYDPGLYEQYF. The CDR3 DNA follows: TGTGCCAGCAGTTACGACCCCGGTTTATACGAGCAGTACTTC.

This clone was seen only a few times. The chain carries TRBV7-2 and TRBJ2-1, with D perhaps matching TRBD2 (6 bases). Germline-derived CDR1 and CDR2 are SGHTA and FQGNSA. This CDR3 has 18 residues. The V and J ends lost 5 bases and 4 bases respectively, with 24 bases between them. DNA for the CDR3: TGTGCCAGCAGCGTACCAAGAGGGGCGGGACTCTCGTACAATGAGCAGTTCTTC. This translates into CASSVPRGAGLSYNEQFF. Full variable domain (remainder filled in from reference TRBV7-2 and TRBJ2-1): GAGVSQSPSNKVTEKGKDVELRCDPISGHTALYWYRQSLGQGLEFLIYFQGNSAPDKSGLPSDRFSAERTGGSVSTLTIQRTQQEDSAVYLCASSVPRGAGLSYNEQFFGPGTRLTVL.

The V call is TRBV11-3, the J call TRBJ2-1; 8 nucleotides match TRBD2. The ends lost 0 bases at V and 1 base at J; junction bases unmatched: 8. This CDR3 is built from 18 residues. Germline values: CDR1 SGHNT, CDR2 YENEEA. In DNA form, the CDR3 reads TGTGCCAGCAGCTTAGATTCGGCTAGCGGGTCATCCTACAATGAGCAGTTCTTC. This sequence encodes CASSLDSASGSSYNEQFF.

In its sample, this clone was seen a few times. The chain employs TRBV14 and TRBJ2-1; D gene uncertain. CDR1 and CDR2 from the germline V gene are SGHDN and FVKESK. The CDR3 loop spans 15 amino acids. V shed 3 bases and J shed 0 bases, with 9 bases lying between them. In DNA form, the CDR3 reads TGTGCCAGCAGCCATCTTACTAACTCCTACAATGAGCAGTTCTTC. Amino acids: CASSHLTNSYNEQFF.

This clone was detected a few times. The chain links TRBV29-1 to TRBJ2-1; D tentatively fits TRBD1 or TRBD2 (7 bases each). The V end was cut by 5 bases, the J end by 9 bases, with 17 bases between. The CDR3 is 13 amino acids. Germline V gives CDR1 SQVTM, CDR2 ANQGSEA. CDR3 loop: CSVCQGGFFEQFF. As DNA, the CDR3 is TGCAGCGTTTGCCAGGGGGGGTTTTTTGAGCAGTTCTTC.

V gene TRBV19 combines with J gene TRBJ2-2; possibly TRBD1 for D (6 bases). The CDR3 is made up of 15 amino acids. Germline values: CDR1 LNHDA, CDR2 SQIVND (reference sequence). With 4 bases removed from V and 2 bases from J, the gap between germline ends came to 11 bases. CDR3 sequence (DNA): TGTGCCAGTAGTAAATACAGGGCTAACACCGGGGAGCTGTTTTTT. Its translation: CASSKYRANTGELFF.

The table lists this clone with a few counts. The chain uses TRBV6-5 and TRBJ2-7; possible D gene TRBD1, 5 bases. Germline CDR1 reads MNHEY; CDR2 reads SVGAGI. CDR3 length: 13 amino acids. V gave up 10 bases and J gave up 3 bases, with 16 bases separating them. In nucleotides, the CDR3 is TGTGCCATCGCCCAGGGCGCCTACTACGAGCAGTACTTC. Protein: CAIAQGAYYEQYF.